These T cell receptor beta chains were read from a single sample in a study of long-term antiretroviral therapy in people with HIV. Clones were sequenced by immunoSEQ multiplex PCR, and TCRdb holds only the in-frame ones, with some missing. This repertoire shows about 25,000 clones, about 77% found once; its top ten account for around 4.8%. Sequencing used unsorted PBMCs, obtained 0.5 years after starting antiretroviral therapy. The receptors were gathered from a woman aged 40 to 50 with HIV. Each CDR3 is given with its conserved first and last residue. Each record gives: CDR3 length, J gene, D gene, clone size, V gene, CDR3 DNA, CDR3 protein. D genes are given only for firm matches. Clone size is not always given. Where it is, it says once, few, many or a class for expanded clones.

CDR3 length: 12; J gene: TRBJ1-1; D gene: TRBD1; clone size: NA; V gene: TRBV28; CDR3 DNA: TGTGCCAGCAGTTTAGACAGGGCCAAAGCTTTCTTT; CDR3 protein: CASSLDRAKAFF
CDR3 length: 18; J gene: TRBJ1-6; D gene: NA; clone size: NA; V gene: TRBV6-1; CDR3 DNA: TGTGCCAGCAGTGAAGGTACAGCCTTCGTAAGCTATAATTCACCCCTCCACTTT; CDR3 protein: CASSEGTAFVSYNSPLHF
CDR3 length: 16; J gene: TRBJ2-7; D gene: TRBD2; clone size: NA; V gene: TRBV4-3; CDR3 DNA: TGCGCCAGCAGCCAAGAGGCAGCGGGGCTTACCTACGAGCAGTACTTC; CDR3 protein: CASSQEAAGLTYEQYF
CDR3 length: 15; J gene: TRBJ1-4; D gene: TRBD1; clone size: NA; V gene: TRBV7-2; CDR3 DNA: TGTGCCAGCAGCTTAGTGGGACAGGGTAGGGAAAAACTGTTTTTT; CDR3 protein: CASSLVGQGREKLFF
CDR3 length: 15; J gene: TRBJ2-1; D gene: TRBD1; clone size: NA; V gene: TRBV12-5; CDR3 DNA: TGTGCTAGTGGTCCAGACAGGGGAGTTGGCAATGAGCAGTTCTTC; CDR3 protein: CASGPDRGVGNEQFF
CDR3 length: 14; J gene: TRBJ1-1; D gene: NA; clone size: NA; V gene: TRBV4-3; CDR3 DNA: TGCGCCAGCAGCCAAGGGGGCGTGTACACTGAAGCTTTCTTT; CDR3 protein: CASSQGGVYTEAFF
CDR3 length: 15; J gene: TRBJ2-1; D gene: NA; clone size: NA; V gene: TRBV6-5; CDR3 DNA: TGTGCCAGCAGTTACATCGGGACGGGGACGGATGAGCAGTTCTTC; CDR3 protein: CASSYIGTGTDEQFF
CDR3 length: 11; J gene: TRBJ1-2; D gene: NA; clone size: few; V gene: TRBV20-1; CDR3 DNA: TGCAGTGCTGAGGGGGAGGATGGCTACACCTTC; CDR3 protein: CSAEGEDGYTF
CDR3 length: 16; J gene: TRBJ2-1; D gene: NA; clone size: NA; V gene: TRBV19; CDR3 DNA: TGTGCCAGTAGTATAGCGGGGGAAAGCTCCTACAATGAGCAGTTCTTC; CDR3 protein: CASSIAGESSYNEQFF
CDR3 length: 13; J gene: TRBJ2-7; D gene: TRBD1; clone size: NA; V gene: TRBV2; CDR3 DNA: TGTGCCAGCAATGAGGACAGGGACTACGAGCAGTACTTC; CDR3 protein: CASNEDRDYEQYF
CDR3 length: 14; J gene: TRBJ2-3; D gene: NA; clone size: NA; V gene: TRBV5-4; CDR3 DNA: TGTGCCAGCAGCTTGGCAACATACACAGATACGCAGTATTTT; CDR3 protein: CASSLATYTDTQYF
CDR3 length: 15; J gene: TRBJ2-2; D gene: NA; clone size: NA; V gene: TRBV5-4; CDR3 DNA: TGTGCCAGCAGCGGAGGACTAAAGAACACCGGGGAGCTGTTTTTT; CDR3 protein: CASSGGLKNTGELFF
CDR3 length: 22; J gene: TRBJ1-4; D gene: NA; clone size: NA; V gene: TRBV28; CDR3 DNA: TGTGCCAGCAGTTCCCTACCTCCCGGAAGGCGGACCTACCATCGGTCCTATGAAAAACTGTTTTTT; CDR3 protein: CASSSLPPGRRTYHRSYEKLFF
CDR3 length: 14; J gene: TRBJ1-1; D gene: TRBD1; clone size: NA; V gene: TRBV9; CDR3 DNA: TGTGCCAGCAGGGCTCAGGGGGCAGGGGGTGAAGCTTTCTTT; CDR3 protein: CASRAQGAGGEAFF
CDR3 length: 15; J gene: TRBJ1-2; D gene: TRBD1; clone size: NA; V gene: TRBV6-4; CDR3 DNA: TGTGCCAGCAGTGACACCGGGACAGGAGGATATGGCTACACCTTC; CDR3 protein: CASSDTGTGGYGYTF
CDR3 length: 15; J gene: TRBJ1-6; D gene: NA; clone size: NA; V gene: TRBV7-9; CDR3 DNA: TGTGCCAGCAGCTTATGGCAGGGAGAGAATTCACCCCTCCACTTT; CDR3 protein: CASSLWQGENSPLHF
CDR3 length: 15; J gene: TRBJ1-2; D gene: NA; clone size: NA; V gene: TRBV19; CDR3 DNA: TGTGCCAGTAGTATCTGGAGGAGGGATAACTATGGCTACACCTTC; CDR3 protein: CASSIWRRDNYGYTF
CDR3 length: 12; J gene: TRBJ1-6; D gene: NA; clone size: few; V gene: TRBV4-2; CDR3 DNA: TGTGCCAGCAGCCATCAAACTTCACCCCTCCACTTT; CDR3 protein: CASSHQTSPLHF
CDR3 length: 16; J gene: TRBJ2-3; D gene: NA; clone size: NA; V gene: TRBV4-3; CDR3 DNA: TGCGCCAGCAGCCAAGATTACGCCTCCGTAACAGATACGCAGTATTTT; CDR3 protein: CASSQDYASVTDTQYF
CDR3 length: 14; J gene: TRBJ2-7; D gene: NA; clone size: NA; V gene: TRBV11-2; CDR3 DNA: TGTGCCAGCAGCGTTAGTAGCTTACGCGACGAGCAGTACTTC; CDR3 protein: CASSVSSLRDEQYF
CDR3 length: 15; J gene: TRBJ2-1; D gene: NA; clone size: NA; V gene: TRBV19; CDR3 DNA: TGTGCCAGTAGGCCGTCACAAGGGCCATACAATGAGCAGTTCTTC; CDR3 protein: CASRPSQGPYNEQFF
CDR3 length: 16; J gene: TRBJ2-2; D gene: NA; clone size: NA; V gene: TRBV9; CDR3 DNA: TGTGCCAGCAGCGCAGTGCAGGGATTCGACACCGGGGAGCTGTTTTTT; CDR3 protein: CASSAVQGFDTGELFF
CDR3 length: 14; J gene: TRBJ2-5; D gene: NA; clone size: NA; V gene: TRBV7-9; CDR3 DNA: TGTGCCAGCAGCTTAGCGGGCAGCGAGGAGACCCAGTACTTC; CDR3 protein: CASSLAGSEETQYF
CDR3 length: 17; J gene: TRBJ2-3; D gene: NA; clone size: NA; V gene: TRBV4-1; CDR3 DNA: TGCGCCAGCAGCCCGAGATGGGCAGGGTCCTCCACAGATACGCAGTATTTT; CDR3 protein: CASSPRWAGSSTDTQYF
CDR3 length: 14; J gene: TRBJ2-3; D gene: TRBD2; clone size: NA; V gene: TRBV27; CDR3 DNA: TGTGCCAACCTTAAGACTAGCTCCACAGATACGCAGTATTTT; CDR3 protein: CANLKTSSTDTQYF
CDR3 length: 14; J gene: TRBJ1-1; D gene: NA; clone size: once; V gene: TRBV5-4; CDR3 DNA: TGTGCCAGCAGCTCGGTAGGAGGGTACACTGAAGCTTTCTTT; CDR3 protein: CASSSVGGYTEAFF
CDR3 length: 14; J gene: TRBJ2-5; D gene: NA; clone size: NA; V gene: TRBV7-6; CDR3 DNA: TGTGCCAGCAGCTGGGGGGGACAGCAAGAGACCCAGTACTTC; CDR3 protein: CASSWGGQQETQYF
CDR3 length: 17; J gene: TRBJ1-5; D gene: TRBD1; clone size: NA; V gene: TRBV19; CDR3 DNA: TGTGCCAGTAGTATCGAGGGGGCGGCAGGGGGCAATCAGCCCCAGCATTTT; CDR3 protein: CASSIEGAAGGNQPQHF
CDR3 length: 17; J gene: TRBJ2-2; D gene: TRBD2; clone size: NA; V gene: TRBV9; CDR3 DNA: TGTGCCAGCAGCGGGACTAGCGGGGGGGCTATGGCCGGGGAGCTGTTTTTT; CDR3 protein: CASSGTSGGAMAGELFF
CDR3 length: 14; J gene: TRBJ2-2; D gene: TRBD1; clone size: NA; V gene: TRBV27; CDR3 DNA: TGTGCCAGCAGACAGGGGTGGGACACCGGGGAGCTGTTTTTT; CDR3 protein: CASRQGWDTGELFF
CDR3 length: 17; J gene: TRBJ1-3; D gene: TRBD1; clone size: NA; V gene: TRBV7-2; CDR3 DNA: TGTGCCAGCAGCTTTGGCAGTGGCAGGGGGTCCGGAAACACCATATATTTT; CDR3 protein: CASSFGSGRGSGNTIYF
CDR3 length: 15; J gene: TRBJ2-1; D gene: NA; clone size: NA; V gene: TRBV10-3; CDR3 DNA: TGTGCCATGAAGGACCGGGAAAGGGTAGGAGATGAGCAGTTCTTC; CDR3 protein: CAMKDRERVGDEQFF
CDR3 length: 11; J gene: TRBJ2-5; D gene: TRBD2; clone size: NA; V gene: TRBV20-1; CDR3 DNA: TGCAGTGCCCCCCTCCGGGACTACCATTACTTC; CDR3 protein: CSAPLRDYHYF
CDR3 length: 15; J gene: TRBJ1-2; D gene: TRBD1; clone size: NA; V gene: TRBV6-5; CDR3 DNA: TGTGCCAGCAGTTACGAGGGACAGGATGACTATGGCTACACCTTC; CDR3 protein: CASSYEGQDDYGYTF
CDR3 length: 15; J gene: TRBJ1-5; D gene: NA; clone size: NA; V gene: TRBV5-5; CDR3 DNA: TGTGCCAGCAGCTTGACGGGGCAGAGAGTCCAGCCCCAGCATTTT; CDR3 protein: CASSLTGQRVQPQHF
CDR3 length: 17; J gene: TRBJ2-7; D gene: TRBD2; clone size: once; V gene: TRBV4-3; CDR3 DNA: TGCGCCAGCAGCCAATCCATCGGGGGGGCCTTTCCATACGAGCAGTACTTC; CDR3 protein: CASSQSIGGAFPYEQYF
CDR3 length: 15; J gene: TRBJ2-7; D gene: NA; clone size: NA; V gene: TRBV5-1; CDR3 DNA: TGCGCCAGCAGCTTTGGGGCAGGGGTAAACTACGAGCAGTACTTC; CDR3 protein: CASSFGAGVNYEQYF
CDR3 length: 18; J gene: TRBJ2-7; D gene: NA; clone size: NA; V gene: TRBV7-6; CDR3 DNA: TGTGCCAGCAGCTCCCGACGTGAGGTGGGGGCTCCAACCTACGAGCAGTACTTC; CDR3 protein: CASSSRREVGAPTYEQYF
CDR3 length: 14; J gene: TRBJ2-2; D gene: NA; clone size: NA; V gene: TRBV18; CDR3 DNA: TGTGCCAGCTCACGAGACAGAAACACCGGGGAGCTGTTTTTT; CDR3 protein: CASSRDRNTGELFF
CDR3 length: 14; J gene: TRBJ1-4; D gene: NA; clone size: NA; V gene: TRBV28; CDR3 DNA: TGTGCCAGCAGTTTCTGGGCAGGGGATGAAAAACTGTTTTTT; CDR3 protein: CASSFWAGDEKLFF
CDR3 length: 13; J gene: TRBJ2-5; D gene: NA; clone size: NA; V gene: TRBV7-9; CDR3 DNA: TGTGCCAGCAGCCACCCCTCGCCCGAGACCCAGTACTTC; CDR3 protein: CASSHPSPETQYF
CDR3 length: 16; J gene: TRBJ1-3; D gene: NA; clone size: NA; V gene: TRBV11-2; CDR3 DNA: TGTGCCAGCAGCTTAGTCCCAGGTCTCTCTGGAAACACCATATATTTT; CDR3 protein: CASSLVPGLSGNTIYF
CDR3 length: 15; J gene: TRBJ1-3; D gene: NA; clone size: NA; V gene: TRBV28; CDR3 DNA: TGTGCCAGTGTGCCGCAGGGAAGTCCGGGAAACACCATATATTTT; CDR3 protein: CASVPQGSPGNTIYF
CDR3 length: 13; J gene: TRBJ2-2; D gene: TRBD2; clone size: NA; V gene: TRBV7-9; CDR3 DNA: TGTGCCAGCTCCTGGGGGGGCACCGGGGAGCTGTTTTTT; CDR3 protein: CASSWGGTGELFF
CDR3 length: 16; J gene: TRBJ1-4; D gene: TRBD1; clone size: NA; V gene: TRBV7-9; CDR3 DNA: TGTGCCAGCAGCGGGCACGGCGGGACAGTTAATGAAAAACTGTTTTTT; CDR3 protein: CASSGHGGTVNEKLFF
CDR3 length: 20; J gene: TRBJ1-6; D gene: NA; clone size: NA; V gene: TRBV27; CDR3 DNA: TGTGCCAGCAGACCTAGGGGGGAGGGACCGTTCAGCTCCTATAATTCACCCCTCCACTTT; CDR3 protein: CASRPRGEGPFSSYNSPLHF
CDR3 length: 15; J gene: TRBJ1-1; D gene: NA; clone size: NA; V gene: TRBV15; CDR3 DNA: TGTGCCACCAGCAGAGAAAAGGGGGTGAACACTGAAGCTTTCTTT; CDR3 protein: CATSREKGVNTEAFF
CDR3 length: 14; J gene: TRBJ1-1; D gene: TRBD1; clone size: NA; V gene: TRBV7-2; CDR3 DNA: TGTGCCAGCAGCCCGGAACCCGGGACAGGGCAAGCTTTCTTT; CDR3 protein: CASSPEPGTGQAFF
CDR3 length: 15; J gene: TRBJ1-2; D gene: TRBD1; clone size: NA; V gene: TRBV5-6; CDR3 DNA: TGTGCCAGCAGCTTAGGACAGGGGGCAGACTATGGCTACACCTTC; CDR3 protein: CASSLGQGADYGYTF
CDR3 length: 14; J gene: TRBJ1-3; D gene: NA; clone size: NA; V gene: TRBV27; CDR3 DNA: TGTGCCAGCAGTACCGACAGTTCTGGAAACACCATATATTTT; CDR3 protein: CASSTDSSGNTIYF
CDR3 length: 11; J gene: TRBJ1-2; D gene: NA; clone size: NA; V gene: TRBV5-4; CDR3 DNA: TGTGCCAGCAGCTCGAACTATGGCTACACCTTC; CDR3 protein: CASSSNYGYTF
CDR3 length: 14; J gene: TRBJ1-2; D gene: TRBD1; clone size: few; V gene: TRBV4-1; CDR3 DNA: TGCGCCAGCAGACCCACAGGGGCTAACTATGGCTACACCTTC; CDR3 protein: CASRPTGANYGYTF
CDR3 length: 13; J gene: TRBJ1-2; D gene: NA; clone size: NA; V gene: TRBV5-1; CDR3 DNA: TGCGCCAGCAGCTTGGGCGGCCTCTATGGCTACACCTTC; CDR3 protein: CASSLGGLYGYTF
CDR3 length: 16; J gene: TRBJ2-3; D gene: NA; clone size: NA; V gene: TRBV7-2; CDR3 DNA: TGTGCCAGCAGCTTAATCGGGGGAGAAAGCACAGATACGCAGTATTTT; CDR3 protein: CASSLIGGESTDTQYF
CDR3 length: 14; J gene: TRBJ1-4; D gene: NA; clone size: medium-sized; V gene: TRBV6-5; CDR3 DNA: TGTGCCAGCAGTTACTCGAAACGTGATGAAAAACTGTTTTTT; CDR3 protein: CASSYSKRDEKLFF
CDR3 length: 15; J gene: TRBJ2-1; D gene: TRBD2; clone size: NA; V gene: TRBV5-6; CDR3 DNA: TGTGCCAGCAGCTTGGGGCGGGGGGCCTACAATGAGCAGTTCTTC; CDR3 protein: CASSLGRGAYNEQFF
CDR3 length: 16; J gene: TRBJ2-3; D gene: NA; clone size: NA; V gene: TRBV7-9; CDR3 DNA: TGTGCCAGCAGCTTTCGACTAGAGGGCCCCACAGATACGCAGTATTTT; CDR3 protein: CASSFRLEGPTDTQYF